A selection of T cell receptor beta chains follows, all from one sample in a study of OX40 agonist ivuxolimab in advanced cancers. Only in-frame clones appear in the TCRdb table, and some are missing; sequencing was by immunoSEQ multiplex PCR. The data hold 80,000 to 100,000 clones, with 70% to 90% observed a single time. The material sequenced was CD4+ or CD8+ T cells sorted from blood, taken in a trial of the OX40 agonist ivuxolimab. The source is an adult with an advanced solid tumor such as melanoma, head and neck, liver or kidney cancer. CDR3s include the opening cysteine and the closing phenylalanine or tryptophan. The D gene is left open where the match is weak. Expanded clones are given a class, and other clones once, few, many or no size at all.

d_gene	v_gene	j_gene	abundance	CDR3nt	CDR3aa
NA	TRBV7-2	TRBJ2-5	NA	TGTGCCAGCAGCTTCTATCGGGGACAAGAGACCCAGTACTTC	CASSFYRGQETQYF
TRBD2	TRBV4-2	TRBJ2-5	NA	TGTGCCAGCAGCCAAGGTTCGGGGGGAGAGACCCAGTACTTC	CASSQGSGGETQYF
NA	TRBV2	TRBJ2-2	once	TGTGCCAGCAGCCGGACTCTTCAGACCGGGGAGCTGTTTTTT	CASSRTLQTGELFF
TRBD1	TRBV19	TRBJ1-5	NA	TGTGCCACCAAAGACAGGGAATATAGCAATCAGCCCCAGCATTTT	CATKDREYSNQPQHF
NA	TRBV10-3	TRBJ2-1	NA	TGTGCCATCAGTGACCAGACCGGGACTTCTCCCTACAATGAGCAGTTCTTC	CAISDQTGTSPYNEQFF
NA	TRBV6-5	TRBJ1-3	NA	TGTGCCAGCAGTGCCCGGAACACCATATATTTT	CASSARNTIYF
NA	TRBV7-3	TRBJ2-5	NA	TGTGCCAGCAGCCCCAGGGTTGGGGAACAAGAGACCCAGTACTTC	CASSPRVGEQETQYF
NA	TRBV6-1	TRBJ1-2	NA	TGTGCCAGCAGTTCTAACGGGTCCCGAGGCTACACCTTC	CASSSNGSRGYTF
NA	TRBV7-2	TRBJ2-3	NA	TGTGCCAGCGTTAATGGGGCACCCCAAGATACGCAGTATTTT	CASVNGAPQDTQYF
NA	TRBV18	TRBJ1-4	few	TGTGCCAGCTCACCATATGCACAGGGAGATGAAAAACTGTTTTTT	CASSPYAQGDEKLFF
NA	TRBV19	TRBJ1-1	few	TGTGCCAGTAGTATAACAGCACTGAACACTGAAGCTTTCTTT	CASSITALNTEAFF
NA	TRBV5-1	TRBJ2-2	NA	TGCGCCAGCAACCTGGACGGGAACACCGGGGAGCTGTTTTTT	CASNLDGNTGELFF
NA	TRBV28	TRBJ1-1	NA	TGTGCCAGCAGTCCATCCGGACGGGGGAACACTGAAGCTTTCTTT	CASSPSGRGNTEAFF
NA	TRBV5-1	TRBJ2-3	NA	TGCGCCAGCAGCCCCCGGACCCTCACAGATACGCAGTATTTT	CASSPRTLTDTQYF
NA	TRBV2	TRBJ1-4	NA	TGTGCCAGCGGTCGGGGCCCTAATGAAAAACTGTTTTTT	CASGRGPNEKLFF
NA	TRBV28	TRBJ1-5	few	TGTGCCAGCAGTTTACCAGACAATCAGCCCCAGCATTTT	CASSLPDNQPQHF
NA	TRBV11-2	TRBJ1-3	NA	TGTGCCAGCAGCTCGATTACTCCCACCATATATTTT	CASSSITPTIYF
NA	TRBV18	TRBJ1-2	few	TGTGCCAGCTCCGTCGACGGTGCATATGGCTACACCTTC	CASSVDGAYGYTF
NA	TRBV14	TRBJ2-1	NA	TGTGCCAGCAGCCAGCAGGGTGGCTCCTACAATGAGCAGTTCTTC	CASSQQGGSYNEQFF
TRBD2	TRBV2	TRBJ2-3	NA	TGTGCCAGCAGTCCGGGACTAAACGAAGATACGCAGTATTTT	CASSPGLNEDTQYF
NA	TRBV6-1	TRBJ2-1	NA	TGTGCCAGCAGTGATCTTACGGTCTACAATGAGCAGTTCTTC	CASSDLTVYNEQFF
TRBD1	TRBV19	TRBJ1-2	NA	TGTGCCAGTAGTATGGGACAGAGGGATGGCTACACCTTC	CASSMGQRDGYTF
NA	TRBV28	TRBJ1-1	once	TGTGCCAGCAGTGGAACGGGACTGCAGAACACTGAAGCTTTCTTT	CASSGTGLQNTEAFF
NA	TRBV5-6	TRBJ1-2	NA	TGTGCCAGCAGCTTGGAGGTCCTCCTGGACTATGGCTACACCTTC	CASSLEVLLDYGYTF
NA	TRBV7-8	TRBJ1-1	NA	TGTGCCAGCAGCTTGAAACTACTTAACACTGAAGCTTTCTTT	CASSLKLLNTEAFF
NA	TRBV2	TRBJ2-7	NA	TGTGCCGGCAGGGGGGCAACCTACGAGCAGTACTTC	CAGRGATYEQYF
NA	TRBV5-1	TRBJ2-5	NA	TGCGCCAGCAGCTTGAAGGAGACCCAGTACTTC	CASSLKETQYF
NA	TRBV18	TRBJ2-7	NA	TGTGCCAGCTCACCATCCGGGTCCTACACTGGGCAGTACTTC	CASSPSGSYTGQYF
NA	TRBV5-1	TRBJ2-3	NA	TGCGCCAGCAGCCCCCGGGACAGCACAGATACGCAGTATTTT	CASSPRDSTDTQYF
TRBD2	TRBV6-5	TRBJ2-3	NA	TGTGCCAGCAGGGGACTAGCGGGAGGGCAGGGTACGCAGTATTTT	CASRGLAGGQGTQYF
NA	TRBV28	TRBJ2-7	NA	TGTGCCAGCAGCCCTCGGGTATACGAGCAGTACTTC	CASSPRVYEQYF
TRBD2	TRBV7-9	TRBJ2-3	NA	TGTGCCAGCACTCCCGGGACTAGCGGGAAAACAGATACGCAGTATTTT	CASTPGTSGKTDTQYF
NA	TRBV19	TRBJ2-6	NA	TGTGCCAGTAGTATAACTGGGGCCAACGTCCTGACTTTC	CASSITGANVLTF
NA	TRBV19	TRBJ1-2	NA	TGTGCCAGTGACGCCGGGACGTACTATGGCTACACCTTC	CASDAGTYYGYTF
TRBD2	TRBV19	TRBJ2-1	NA	TGTGCCAGTAGTATAACCGGGAGGTACAATGAGCAGTTCTTC	CASSITGRYNEQFF